These T cell receptor beta chains were read from a single sample in a study of blood T cell repertoires in COVID-19. Data came from immunoSEQ multiplex PCR; TCRdb stores just in-frame clones and leaves some out. The sample yields about 190,000 clones, about three quarters seen once. The sequenced sample consisted of peripheral blood. The receptor source for this set is a woman in her 70s with acute or convalescent COVID-19. CDR3s include the opening cysteine and the closing phenylalanine or tryptophan. A D gene is named only where the DNA matches it firmly. Not every row has a clone size; where given, it reads once, few, many or a size class.

clone_size | d_call | j_call | v_call | cdr3_nt | cdr3_aa
few | - | TRBJ1-3 | TRBV12-3/TRBV12-4 | TGTGCCAGCAGTTTATACTCTGGAAACACCATATATTTT | CASSLYSGNTIYF
- | TRBD2 | TRBJ2-1 | TRBV24-1 | TGTGCCACCAGTGCAAGCGGGAGTTACAATGAGCAGTTCTTC | CATSASGSYNEQFF
few | - | TRBJ2-5 | TRBV3-1/TRBV3-2 | TGTGCCAGCAGCCAAGTTTTTTCCGAGAACCTACAAGAGACCCAGTACTTC | CASSQVFSENLQETQYF
few | TRBD1 | TRBJ2-4 | TRBV29-1 | TGCAGCGTCCAGCCGGACAGGGGAAATGCCAAAAACATTCAGTACTTC | CSVQPDRGNAKNIQYF
- | - | TRBJ1-5 | TRBV7-2 | TGTGCCAGCAGCACTTTAAATCAGCCCCAGCATTTT | CASSTLNQPQHF
few | TRBD1 | TRBJ1-6 | TRBV4-2 | TGTGCCAGCAGCCAAGATGGGACAGGGAATTCACCCCTCCACTTT | CASSQDGTGNSPLHF
once | TRBD1 | TRBJ2-2 | TRBV7-9 | TGTGCCACAACAAAGACAGGGGTGAACACCGGGGAGCTGTTTTTT | CATTKTGVNTGELFF
- | TRBD2 | TRBJ2-1 | TRBV10-3 | TGTGCCATCACTCTTAGCGGGAGGATCGATGAGCAGTTCTTC | CAITLSGRIDEQFF
- | - | TRBJ2-3 | TRBV30 | TGTGCCTGGACTCAGAGCGGTTACACAGATACGCAGTATTTT | CAWTQSGYTDTQYF
- | TRBD1 | TRBJ1-1 | TRBV3-1/TRBV3-2 | TGTGCCAGCAGCTTCGGACAGGGCTACGCTGAAGCTTTCTTT | CASSFGQGYAEAFF
once | - | TRBJ2-7 | TRBV13 | TGTGCCAGCAGCCGAGGGGACTCCCCAGAAATCCAGCAGTACTTC | CASSRGDSPEIQQYF
medium-sized | - | TRBJ2-7 | TRBV3-1/TRBV3-2 | TGTGCCAGCAGCCAATCTAGAGACTCCTACGAGCAGTACTTC | CASSQSRDSYEQYF
- | - | TRBJ2-3 | TRBV5-4 | TGTGCCAGCAGCCGACGGACTGAGACAGATACGCAGTATTTT | CASSRRTETDTQYF
- | - | TRBJ2-6 | TRBV7-2 | TGTGCCAGCAGCTCCGCAGGGAATGCTGGGGCCAACGTCCTGACTTTC | CASSSAGNAGANVLTF
- | - | TRBJ2-7 | TRBV11-2 | TGTGCCAGCAGCTTAACCCACGGTGGCAGGTACGAGCAGTACTTC | CASSLTHGGRYEQYF
- | - | TRBJ1-1 | TRBV7-2 | TGTGCCAGCAGCACTTCAGGAGGCACTGAAGCTTTCTTT | CASSTSGGTEAFF
- | TRBD2 | TRBJ2-7 | TRBV7-9 | TGTGCCAGCAGCTATCTAGCGGGAGATCTTTTCCGTTCTGTAGAGCAGTACTTC | CASSYLAGDLFRSVEQYF
many | TRBD2 | TRBJ2-1 | TRBV7-7 | TGTGCCAGCAGCCCGACGCTAGGGCTAGCGGGAGATAATGAGCAGTTCTTC | CASSPTLGLAGDNEQFF
once | TRBD2 | TRBJ2-5 | TRBV24-1 | TGTGCCACCAGTTCCCGGCGGGGGCAAGAGACCCAGTACTTC | CATSSRRGQETQYF
- | TRBD1 | TRBJ1-5 | TRBV5-6 | TGTGCCAGCAGCTTTTTCCCCAGGGGGCCCGGACACAGCAATCAGCCCCAGCATTTT | CASSFFPRGPGHSNQPQHF
- | TRBD1 | TRBJ1-3 | TRBV19 | TGTGCCAGTAGTACTGGGACAGGGAACGGAAACACCATATATTTT | CASSTGTGNGNTIYF
- | TRBD2 | TRBJ2-1 | TRBV15 | TGTGCCACCAGCAGAGGACCGGGACTAGTTGAGTTCGGTGAGCAGTTCTTC | CATSRGPGLVEFGEQFF